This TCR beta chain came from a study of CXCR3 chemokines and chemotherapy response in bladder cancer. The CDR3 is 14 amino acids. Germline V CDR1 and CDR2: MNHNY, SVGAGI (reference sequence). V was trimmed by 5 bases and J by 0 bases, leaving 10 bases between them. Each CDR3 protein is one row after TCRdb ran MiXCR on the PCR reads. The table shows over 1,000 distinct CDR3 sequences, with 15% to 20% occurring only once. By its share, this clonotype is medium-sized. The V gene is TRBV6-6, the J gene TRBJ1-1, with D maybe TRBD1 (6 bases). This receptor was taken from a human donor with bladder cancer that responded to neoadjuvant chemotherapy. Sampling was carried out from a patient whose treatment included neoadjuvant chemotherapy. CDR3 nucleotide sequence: TGTGCCAGCAGTGCCAGGGGCATGAACACTGAAGCTTTCTTT. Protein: CASSARGMNTEAFF.